This entry lists 25 T cell receptor beta chains sequenced from one sample in a study of molecular identifiers for immune sequencing clone quantification. TCRdb recomputed calls from the PCR reads with MiXCR, one row per CDR3 protein. The sample lists under 650,000 distinct CDR3 sequences, approximately 20% occurring once. Sequencing was performed on naive CD8+ T cells from blood, with Jurkat cell RNA spiked in. Subset defined: FACS-sorted CD8+CD4-CCR7+CD45RA+ naive T cells. These receptor sequences come from a human donor in good health. Some libraries in this study had Jurkat cell RNA spiked in.

Details on this clonotype: One junction end disagrees with the germline gene, perhaps due to a read error. V usage is TRBV27 and J usage is TRBJ2-7; 11 nucleotides match TRBD1. This CDR3 spans 14 amino acids. The germline V gene has CDR1 MNHEY and CDR2 SMNVEV (reference sequence). The CDR3 nucleotides are TGTGTCAGCAGTTGGGGGACAGGGGGTTACGAGCAGTACTTC. Translation: CVSSWGTGGYEQYF.

The J gene is TRBJ2-7, the V gene TRBV3-1; D unresolved. Germline V CDR1 and CDR2: LGHDT, YNNKEL (reference sequence). Trimming stripped 4 bases from V and 7 bases from J, with 14 bases between. The CDR3 is 13 amino acids. In nucleotides, the CDR3 is TGTGCCAGCAGCCTAGGACCCTACAATGAGCAGTACTTC. Translated: CASSLGPYNEQYF.

For this clonotype: A much larger clonotype is one base distant, so this may be a read error. This chain links TRBV6-5 with TRBJ2-1, with 8 bases identical to TRBD2. V was pared by 2 bases and J by 3 bases, with 12 bases of the junction left unmatched. Per germline, CDR1 MNHEY and CDR2 SVGAGI. The CDR3 extends over 18 amino acids. The CDR3 DNA reads as TGTGCCAGCAGTTACGGTGGGCCAGCGGGGGTACTCTACAATGAGCAGTTCTTC. As protein: CASSYGGPAGVLYNEQFF.

This clonotype has at least ten counts. V usage is TRBV13 and J usage is TRBJ2-7; 9 nucleotides align to TRBD2. The CDR3 is made up of 14 amino acids. V lost 4 bases and J lost 4; bases outside the gene matches: 5. Germline assignment: CDR1 PRHDT and CDR2 FYEKMQ (reference sequence). The DNA of the CDR3 is TGTGCCAGCAGCTATAGCGGGAGTCAGTACGAGCAGTACTTC. Its translation: CASSYSGSQYEQYF.

This clonotype was counted ten times or more. The CDR3, as DNA: TGTGCCAGCAGTTTGACGGCAAAAGAGACCCAGTACTTC. Amino acid sequence: CASSLTAKETQYF. V gene TRBV12-3 or TRBV12-4 combines with J gene TRBJ2-5; no reliable D call. This CDR3 region has 13 residues. V was clipped by 3 bases and J by 3 bases, with 8 bases between them.

The table lists this clonotype with many counts. The rearrangement joins TRBV2 to TRBJ1-4, with D possibly TRBD1 on 5 matching bases. CDR1 SNHLY and CDR2 FYNNEI come from the germline V gene. There are 16 residues in the CDR3. With 8 bases removed from V and 5 bases from J, the gap between germline ends came to 21 bases. Here the CDR3 DNA reads TGTGCCAGCCGTCTCTGGGTAGACAGTCAAAATGAAAAACTGTTTTTT. This encodes CASRLWVDSQNEKLFF.

The chain uses TRBV4-1 and TRBJ2-7, with D unclear. CDR1 and CDR2 (germline): MGHRA, YSYEKL. The CDR3 has 14 amino acids. V was cut by 0 bases and J by 1 base, with 7 bases left in between. CDR3 loop: CASSQDRFSYEQYF. The CDR3 DNA reads TGCGCCAGCAGCCAAGATCGTTTTTCCTACGAGCAGTACTTC.

This clonotype was seen ten or more times. V is TRBV6-2 or TRBV6-3 and J is TRBJ2-3; 8 nucleotides agree with TRBD1. CDR1 and CDR2 (germline): MNHEY, SVGEGT. There are 19 residues in the CDR3. Trimming took 5 bases from V and 1 from J; bases not matched to a gene: 17. CDR3 in DNA: TGTGCCAGCAGTAGCCCCGGGACAGGAGCCGGTGATGGCACAGATACGCAGTATTTT. It is translated as CASSSPGTGAGDGTDTQYF.

This clonotype was seen at least ten times. The gene calls are TRBV9 and TRBJ2-1; 15 nucleotides align to TRBD2. Germline-derived CDR1 and CDR2 are SGDLS and YYNGEE. CDR3 size: 15 residues. The trim removed 4 bases at V and 8 bases at J, leaving 4 bases unmatched. The CDR3 here is CASSPGTSGGYEQFF. CDR3 DNA: TGTGCCAGCAGCCCCGGGACTAGCGGGGGGTATGAGCAGTTCTTC. Full variable domain (rest looked up from reference TRBV9 and TRBJ2-1): DSGVTQTPKHLITATGQRVTLRCSPRSGDLSVYWYQQSLDQGLQFLIQYYNGEERAKGNILERFSAQQFPDLHSELNLSSLELGDSALYFCASSPGTSGGYEQFFGPGTRLTVL.

This clonotype showed up many times. The chain recombines TRBV20-1 with TRBJ2-4, with 14 positions matching TRBD2. The germline V gene has CDR1 DFQATT and CDR2 SNEGSKA (reference sequence). CDR3 size: 15 residues. V gave up 6 bases and J gave up 5 bases; unmatched junction bases: 6. The CDR3 protein is CSATPGLAGENIQYF. Written as DNA, the CDR3 is TGCAGTGCCACCCCGGGACTAGCGGGGGAAAACATTCAGTACTTC.

A note on this clonotype: A much bigger clone sits one base away, suggesting this may be a read error. The chain recombines TRBV6-5 with TRBJ2-7, with D perhaps being TRBD1 or TRBD2 (6 bases each). Germline CDR1 reads MNHEY; CDR2 reads SVGAGI. The CDR3 runs 14 residues. This chain's CDR3 is CAGSYPGGPGEQYF. In DNA, the CDR3 is TGTGCCGGCAGTTACCCCGGGGGCCCCGGCGAGCAGTACTTC.

On this clonotype itself: A read error may explain this, as a much larger clone is one base away. CDR3 sequence (DNA): TGCGCCAGCAGCCAAGTGGAAGAAGGGACCCAGTACTTC. Translating gives CASSQVEEGTQYF. This chain links TRBV4-1 with TRBJ2-5; D gene unclear. V lost 1 base and J lost 7, with 10 bases in between. CDR3 length equals 13 residues. From germline, CDR1 is MGHRA and CDR2 YSYEKL.

This clonotype was observed at least ten times. The chain recombines TRBV20-1 with TRBJ1-5; TRBD1 aligns across 8 bases. The CDR3 sequence is 15 residues long. From germline, CDR1 is DFQATT and CDR2 SNEGSKA (reference sequence). Trimming took 6 bases from V and 5 from J; bases not matched to a gene: 12. CDR3 bases: TGCAGTGCCAAGGATCCGGGACAGGTGTATCAGCCCCAGCATTTT. Its protein product is CSAKDPGQVYQPQHF.

This clonotype showed up many times. The chain couples TRBV15 to TRBJ2-7, with 9 positions matching TRBD1. This CDR3 comprises 14 residues. V trimming: 4 bases; J trimming: 3 bases; junction bases outside the gene matches: 4. CDR1 and CDR2 (germline): LNHNV, YYDKDF (reference sequence). The CDR3 bases are TGTGCCACCAGCACCCGACAGGGGGGCTACGAGCAGTACTTC. It specifies CATSTRQGGYEQYF.

Ten or more counts support this clonotype. This sequence joins TRBV2 and TRBJ2-4, with D possibly being TRBD1 (7 bases). In germline, CDR1 is SNHLY, CDR2 FYNNEI. This CDR3 has 10 residues. V was cut by 6 bases and J by 15 bases, with 12 bases left in between. The CDR3 DNA reads TGTGCCAGCAGAAACAGGGGACTGTACTTC. Amino acid sequence: CASRNRGLYF.

The chain joins TRBV13 to TRBJ2-7; 9 nucleotides line up with TRBD1. Germline V lookup: CDR1 PRHDT, CDR2 FYEKMQ (reference sequence). This CDR3 is built from 14 residues. Trimming cost V 5 bases and J 4 bases; bases outside gene matches: 6. This chain's CDR3 is CASSPRDREYEQYF. The DNA for the CDR3 is TGTGCCAGCAGCCCGCGGGACAGGGAGTACGAGCAGTACTTC.

This clonotype came up many times. This sequence joins TRBV5-6 and TRBJ2-5; no definite D call. The CDR3 runs to 14 residues. Germline CDR1 SGHDT, CDR2 YYEEEE. The V end lost 4 bases, the J end lost 5 bases, and 15 bases lay between the germline ends. The DNA for the CDR3 is TGTGCCAGCAGCCCCAACGTCCGAGGTGAGACCCAGTACTTC. Its translation: CASSPNVRGETQYF.

At least ten counts were recorded for this clonotype. J is TRBJ1-1 and V is TRBV9; D gene uncertain. Germline CDR1 is SGDLS and CDR2 is YYNGEE. V lost 1 base and J lost 3, with 10 bases in between. The CDR3 is 14 residues long. CDR3 protein: CASSVSGKHTEAFF. DNA of the CDR3: TGTGCCAGCAGCGTATCTGGGAAGCACACTGAAGCTTTCTTT.

The V gene is TRBV28, the J gene TRBJ2-3; 16 positions agree with TRBD2. This CDR3 has 14 residues. With 8 bases clipped from V and 13 bases from J, the junction kept 9 bases outside the gene matches. Germline V gives CDR1 MDHEN, CDR2 SYDVKM. The CDR3 nucleotides are TGTGCCAGCGATGGGACTAGCGGGAGGGGTGGGGAGTATTTT. Translated: CASDGTSGRGGEYF. The full variable domain, completed using reference TRBV28 and TRBJ2-3, is DVKVTQSSRYLVKRTGEKVFLECVQDMDHENMFWYRQDPGLGLRLIYFSYDVKMKEKGDIPEGYSVSREKKERFSLILESASTNQTSMYLCASDGTSGRGGEYFGPGTRLTVL.

A few counts support this clonotype. The CDR3 DNA is TGCAGTGCCTTCAAGGGGGAAACGAAGGGCTACACCTTC. It specifies CSAFKGETKGYTF. This chain joins TRBV20-1 and TRBJ1-2; perhaps TRBD1 as D (6 bases). CDR1 DFQATT and CDR2 SNEGSKA come from the germline V gene (reference sequence). The CDR3 consists of 13 residues. Trimming stripped 6 bases from V and 8 bases from J, with 19 bases between.

Comment on this clonotype: This may arise from a read error, as a much more abundant clone is one base away. The gene calls are TRBV29-1 and TRBJ1-1; D not certain. This CDR3 spans 15 amino acids. V dropped 2 bases and J dropped 3 bases, with 16 bases sitting between them. The germline V gene has CDR1 SQVTM and CDR2 ANQGSEA. Written as DNA, the CDR3 is TGCAGCGTTGAATTTTCGCATGCCCCTTACACTGAAGCTTTCTTT. This gives the protein CSVEFSHAPYTEAFF.

The chain employs TRBV4-1 and TRBJ2-1; D gene unclear. With 0 bases removed from V and 0 bases from J, the gap between germline ends came to 9 bases. The germline V gene encodes CDR1 MGHRA and CDR2 YSYEKL. CDR3 size: 16 residues. The CDR3 region has the DNA TGCGCCAGCAGCCAAGAGGCCGTTTTCTCCTACAATGAGCAGTTCTTC. Translated, it gives CASSQEAVFSYNEQFF.

A note on this clonotype: A much more abundant neighbour one base away suggests this may be a read error. The rearrangement joins TRBV28 to TRBJ1-1; 8 nucleotides agree with TRBD1. This CDR3 is built from 17 residues. Germline lookup yields CDR1 MDHEN and CDR2 SYDVKM. The V and J ends lost 6 bases and 3 bases, in that order; junction bases with no gene match: 15. The CDR3: CASRPRLRQGPDTEAFF. CDR3 bases: TGTGCCAGCAGACCGAGGCTCCGACAGGGGCCGGACACTGAAGCTTTCTTT.

This clonotype was seen a handful of times. The chain has TRBV5-6 and TRBJ2-1; D may be TRBD1 (6 bases). This CDR3 is 18 amino acids long. The V end was cut by 2 bases, the J end by 4 bases, with 22 bases between. Germline assignment: CDR1 SGHDT and CDR2 YYEEEE. DNA of the CDR3: TGTGCCAGCAGCTTAAAAATCTGGGCAGGGGACGTGTACAATGAGCAGTTCTTC. This sequence encodes CASSLKIWAGDVYNEQFF.

This clonotype came up many times. The rearrangement uses TRBV27 and TRBJ2-7; D perhaps matches TRBD1 (6 bases). Germline V CDR1 and CDR2: MNHEY, SMNVEV (reference sequence). This CDR3 is 14 amino acids long. The V gene lost 1 base and the J gene lost 9 bases, with 16 bases spanning the gap. The CDR3 DNA sequence: TGTGCCAGCAGTTTATTAGGACAGTCAGAGGGGCAGTACTTC. The encoded protein is CASSLLGQSEGQYF.